The rows below give T cell receptor beta chains drawn from one sample of a study of T cells in Graves' hyperthyroidism and ophthalmopathy. TCRdb re-analysed the multiplex PCR reads in MiXCR, keeping a single row per CDR3 protein. The sample gives fewer than 450,000 distinct CDR3 sequences, 17% of which show up once; more than 30% is in the top ten. Input material: blood. These receptors originate from a woman aged 30 to 39 with Graves' hyperthyroidism that later progressed to Graves' ophthalmopathy. Both conserved end residues are part of each CDR3. The order of the fields is D gene, V gene, J gene, clone size, CDR3 protein, CDR3 DNA. D genes are given only for firm matches. Part of the rows lack a size; the others show once, few, many or a class for expanded clones.

d_call: -
v_call: TRBV20-1
j_call: TRBJ1-1
clone_size: few
cdr3_aa: CSGETPGDTEAFF
cdr3_nt: TGCAGTGGCGAAACGCCAGGGGACACTGAAGCTTTCTTT

d_call: TRBD2
v_call: TRBV3-1
j_call: TRBJ2-3
clone_size: many
cdr3_aa: CASSQETGGPDTQYF
cdr3_nt: TGTGCCAGCAGCCAGGAGACGGGGGGGCCAGATACGCAGTATTTT

d_call: -
v_call: TRBV14
j_call: TRBJ2-1
clone_size: many
cdr3_aa: CASSQGTAGISYNEQFF
cdr3_nt: TGTGCCAGCAGCCAAGGGACAGCGGGAATATCCTACAATGAGCAGTTCTTC

d_call: TRBD1
v_call: TRBV6-1
j_call: TRBJ2-1
clone_size: few
cdr3_aa: CASSRPGQGGSYNEQFF
cdr3_nt: TGTGCCAGCAGTCGTCCGGGACAGGGAGGCTCCTACAATGAGCAGTTCTTC

d_call: TRBD1
v_call: TRBV20-1
j_call: TRBJ2-2
clone_size: many
cdr3_aa: CSARYGWGQPSNTGELFF
cdr3_nt: TGCAGTGCTCGTTACGGCTGGGGACAGCCCTCGAACACCGGGGAGCTGTTTTTT

d_call: TRBD1
v_call: TRBV5-1
j_call: TRBJ1-4
clone_size: few
cdr3_aa: CASSPRGTANEKLFF
cdr3_nt: TGTGCCAGCAGCCCCCGGGGGACAGCAAATGAAAAACTGTTTTTT

d_call: -
v_call: TRBV7-9
j_call: TRBJ2-5
clone_size: many
cdr3_aa: CASSPTVKQETQYF
cdr3_nt: TGTGCCAGCAGCCCGACAGTAAAGCAAGAGACCCAGTACTTC

d_call: -
v_call: TRBV27
j_call: TRBJ1-2
clone_size: -
cdr3_aa: CASSLLGYGGYTF
cdr3_nt: TGTGCCAGCAGTTTACTGGGGTACGGTGGCTACACCTTC

d_call: -
v_call: TRBV6-1
j_call: TRBJ2-7
clone_size: many
cdr3_aa: CASRGVEQYF
cdr3_nt: TGTGCCAGCAGGGGAGTGGAGCAGTACTTC

d_call: -
v_call: TRBV4-1
j_call: TRBJ1-4
clone_size: few
cdr3_aa: CASSHRPTATNEKLFF
cdr3_nt: TGCGCCAGCAGCCATCGCCCGACCGCAACTAATGAAAAACTGTTTTTT

d_call: TRBD2
v_call: TRBV28
j_call: TRBJ2-1
clone_size: many
cdr3_aa: CGIAGTLYNEQFF
cdr3_nt: TGTGGTATAGCGGGGACACTCTACAATGAGCAGTTCTTC

d_call: -
v_call: TRBV2
j_call: TRBJ2-2
clone_size: many
cdr3_aa: CASSEASGALGTGELFF
cdr3_nt: TGTGCCAGCAGTGAAGCCTCGGGAGCGTTGGGCACCGGGGAGCTGTTTTTT

d_call: TRBD2
v_call: TRBV11-2
j_call: TRBJ2-3
clone_size: many
cdr3_aa: CASSPHWRGGTDTQYF
cdr3_nt: TGTGCCAGCAGCCCTCACTGGCGGGGGGGCACAGATACGCAGTATTTT

d_call: TRBD2
v_call: TRBV19
j_call: TRBJ2-2
clone_size: -
cdr3_aa: CASSTAGAGELFF
cdr3_nt: TGTGCCAGTAGTACGGCGGGGGCCGGGGAGCTGTTTTTT

d_call: TRBD1
v_call: TRBV19
j_call: TRBJ2-1
clone_size: -
cdr3_aa: CASSISLMTGVRNNEQFF
cdr3_nt: TGTGCCAGTAGTATATCCTTAATGACAGGGGTCAGAAACAATGAGCAGTTCTTC

d_call: -
v_call: TRBV11-2
j_call: TRBJ2-1
clone_size: few
cdr3_aa: CASSLVMNEQFF
cdr3_nt: TGTGCCAGCAGCTTAGTTATGAATGAGCAGTTCTTC

d_call: TRBD1
v_call: TRBV11-2
j_call: TRBJ2-1
clone_size: many
cdr3_aa: CASSLGQGYNEQFF
cdr3_nt: TGTGCCAGCAGCTTGGGACAGGGGTACAATGAGCAGTTCTTC

d_call: -
v_call: TRBV15
j_call: TRBJ2-1
clone_size: many
cdr3_aa: CATSTSTVLSYNEQFF
cdr3_nt: TGTGCCACCAGCACGTCGACAGTACTATCCTACAATGAGCAGTTCTTC

d_call: -
v_call: TRBV6-6
j_call: TRBJ1-2
clone_size: many
cdr3_aa: CASSYTLQGNDGYTF
cdr3_nt: TGTGCCAGCAGTTACACGTTACAGGGTAACGATGGCTACACCTTC

d_call: TRBD1
v_call: TRBV5-6
j_call: TRBJ2-7
clone_size: -
cdr3_aa: CASSLPGQGGEQYF
cdr3_nt: TGTGCCAGCAGCCTGCCCGGACAGGGAGGCGAGCAGTACTTC

d_call: -
v_call: TRBV27
j_call: TRBJ1-1
clone_size: many
cdr3_aa: CASSPSLNTEAFF
cdr3_nt: TGTGCCAGCTCCCCCAGCCTAAACACTGAAGCTTTCTTT

d_call: TRBD1
v_call: TRBV2
j_call: TRBJ1-2
clone_size: -
cdr3_aa: CASSDVGQGRGGYTF
cdr3_nt: TGTGCCAGCAGTGACGTTGGACAGGGGAGAGGTGGCTACACCTTC

d_call: -
v_call: TRBV29-1
j_call: TRBJ2-1
clone_size: many
cdr3_aa: CSVDQGGQNNEQFF
cdr3_nt: TGCAGCGTTGATCAGGGGGGCCAGAACAATGAGCAGTTCTTC

d_call: -
v_call: TRBV5-8
j_call: TRBJ2-3
clone_size: many
cdr3_aa: CASSSLYFTDTQYF
cdr3_nt: TGTGCCAGCAGCTCCCTTTATTTCACAGATACGCAGTATTTT

d_call: -
v_call: TRBV10-3
j_call: TRBJ1-3
clone_size: few
cdr3_aa: CAISDPPQSSGNTIYF
cdr3_nt: TGTGCCATCAGTGACCCCCCACAAAGCTCTGGAAACACCATATATTTT

d_call: TRBD2
v_call: TRBV6-1
j_call: TRBJ2-2
clone_size: -
cdr3_aa: CASSGLAGGNTGELFF
cdr3_nt: TGTGCCAGCAGTGGGCTAGCGGGAGGGAACACCGGGGAGCTGTTTTTT

d_call: -
v_call: TRBV3-1
j_call: TRBJ2-5
clone_size: few
cdr3_aa: CASSLNRGGYGETQYF
cdr3_nt: TGTGCCAGCAGCCTGAACAGGGGAGGGTATGGGGAGACCCAGTACTTC

d_call: TRBD1
v_call: TRBV28
j_call: TRBJ1-2
clone_size: many
cdr3_aa: CASSPADRANYGYTF
cdr3_nt: TGTGCCAGCAGCCCGGCGGACAGGGCTAACTATGGCTACACCTTC

d_call: -
v_call: TRBV2
j_call: TRBJ2-5
clone_size: many
cdr3_aa: CASSRLRGQETQYF
cdr3_nt: TGTGCCAGCAGTCGTCTCCGGGGCCAAGAGACCCAGTACTTC

d_call: TRBD2
v_call: TRBV9
j_call: TRBJ2-3
clone_size: many
cdr3_aa: CASSETSGRTDTQYF
cdr3_nt: TGTGCCAGCAGCGAAACTAGCGGGCGCACAGATACGCAGTATTTT

d_call: TRBD1
v_call: TRBV5-1
j_call: TRBJ1-6
clone_size: many
cdr3_aa: CASSPDGTANSPLHF
cdr3_nt: TGCGCCAGCAGCCCTGACGGGACAGCAAATTCACCCCTCCACTTT

d_call: TRBD1
v_call: TRBV28
j_call: TRBJ2-7
clone_size: many
cdr3_aa: CASSDRGIDEQYF
cdr3_nt: TGTGCCAGTTCAGACAGGGGCATCGACGAGCAGTACTTC

d_call: -
v_call: TRBV30
j_call: TRBJ1-2
clone_size: many
cdr3_aa: CAFEGDGYGYTF
cdr3_nt: TGTGCCTTTGAGGGGGACGGCTATGGCTACACCTTC

d_call: -
v_call: TRBV30
j_call: TRBJ1-1
clone_size: -
cdr3_aa: CAWSITLNTEAFF
cdr3_nt: TGTGCCTGGAGTATCACTCTAAACACTGAAGCTTTCTTT

d_call: -
v_call: TRBV30
j_call: TRBJ2-7
clone_size: -
cdr3_aa: CAWIQVRGYEQYF
cdr3_nt: TGTGCCTGGATACAGGTGAGAGGTTACGAGCAGTACTTC

d_call: TRBD1
v_call: TRBV3-1
j_call: TRBJ1-2
clone_size: few
cdr3_aa: CASSQDRGIEGYTF
cdr3_nt: TGTGCCAGCAGTCAAGACAGGGGAATAGAAGGCTACACCTTC

d_call: TRBD2
v_call: TRBV29-1
j_call: TRBJ2-3
clone_size: many
cdr3_aa: CSVYKRGQVDTQYF
cdr3_nt: TGCAGCGTTTATAAGCGGGGGCAGGTGGATACGCAGTATTTT

d_call: -
v_call: TRBV27
j_call: TRBJ1-1
clone_size: many
cdr3_aa: CASSLSRDRPNTEAFF
cdr3_nt: TGTGCCAGCAGTTTATCCCGGGACCGCCCGAACACTGAAGCTTTCTTT

d_call: TRBD2
v_call: TRBV4-1
j_call: TRBJ2-7
clone_size: -
cdr3_aa: CASSLTSGPYEQYF
cdr3_nt: TGCGCCAGCAGCCTGACTAGCGGGCCCTACGAGCAGTACTTC

d_call: -
v_call: TRBV29-1
j_call: TRBJ2-3
clone_size: few
cdr3_aa: CSVGARFTDTQYF
cdr3_nt: TGCAGCGTTGGTGCTCGGTTTACAGATACGCAGTATTTT

d_call: -
v_call: TRBV6-1
j_call: TRBJ2-3
clone_size: many
cdr3_aa: CAITPDPLADTQYF
cdr3_nt: TGTGCCATCACCCCCGATCCATTGGCAGATACGCAGTATTTT

d_call: -
v_call: TRBV25-1
j_call: TRBJ1-6
clone_size: many
cdr3_aa: CASRGGRQGNNSPLHF
cdr3_nt: TGTGCCAGCAGGGGAGGTAGGCAGGGTAATAATTCACCCCTCCACTTT

d_call: -
v_call: TRBV3-1
j_call: TRBJ1-2
clone_size: -
cdr3_aa: CASSQVEGTYGYTF
cdr3_nt: TGTGCCAGCAGCCAAGTGGAGGGGACCTATGGCTACACCTTC

d_call: -
v_call: TRBV6-1
j_call: TRBJ1-2
clone_size: many
cdr3_aa: CASSEDLNRDYGYTF
cdr3_nt: TGTGCCAGCAGTGAAGACCTGAACAGGGATTACGGCTACACCTTC

d_call: TRBD2
v_call: TRBV7-9
j_call: TRBJ2-5
clone_size: few
cdr3_aa: CASSTNLRGGMRETQYF
cdr3_nt: TGTGCCAGCAGCACAAACCTACGGGGGGGGATGCGAGAGACCCAGTACTTC

d_call: -
v_call: TRBV6-1
j_call: TRBJ2-5
clone_size: many
cdr3_aa: CASVVWERSYQETQYF
cdr3_nt: TGTGCCAGCGTAGTTTGGGAACGGAGTTACCAAGAGACCCAGTACTTC

d_call: -
v_call: TRBV28
j_call: TRBJ1-2
clone_size: many
cdr3_aa: CATRRGSGGYTF
cdr3_nt: TGTGCCACCAGACGAGGCTCCGGGGGCTACACCTTC